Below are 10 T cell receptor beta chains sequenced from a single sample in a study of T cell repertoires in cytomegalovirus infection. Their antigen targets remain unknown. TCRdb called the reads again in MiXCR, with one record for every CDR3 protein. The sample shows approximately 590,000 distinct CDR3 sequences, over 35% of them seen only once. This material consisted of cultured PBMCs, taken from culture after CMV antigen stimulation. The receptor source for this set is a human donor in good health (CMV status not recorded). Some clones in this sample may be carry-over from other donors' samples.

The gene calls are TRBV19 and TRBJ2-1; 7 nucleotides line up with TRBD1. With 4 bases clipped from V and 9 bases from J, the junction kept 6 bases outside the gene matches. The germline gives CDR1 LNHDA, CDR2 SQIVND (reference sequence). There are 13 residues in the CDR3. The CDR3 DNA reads TGTGCCAGTAGTACACAAAACAGGGGTGAGCAGTTCTTC. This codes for CASSTQNRGEQFF. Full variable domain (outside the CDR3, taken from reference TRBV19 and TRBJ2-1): DGGITQSPKYLFRKEGQNVTLSCEQNLNHDAMYWYRQDPGQGLRLIYYSQIVNDFQKGDIAEGYSVSREKKESFPLTVTSAQKNPTAFYLCASSTQNRGEQFFGPGTRLTVL.

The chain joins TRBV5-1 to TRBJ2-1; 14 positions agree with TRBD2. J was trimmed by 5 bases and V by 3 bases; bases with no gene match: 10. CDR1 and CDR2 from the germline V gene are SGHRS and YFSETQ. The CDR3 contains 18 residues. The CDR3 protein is CASSSRTSGGQLNNEQFF. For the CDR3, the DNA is TGCGCCAGCAGCTCGCGGACTAGCGGGGGGCAGTTAAACAATGAGCAGTTCTTC.

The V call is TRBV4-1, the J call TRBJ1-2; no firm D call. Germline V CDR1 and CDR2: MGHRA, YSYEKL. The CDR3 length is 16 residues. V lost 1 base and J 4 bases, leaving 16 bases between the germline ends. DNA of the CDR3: TGCGCCAGCAGCCAAGGTGGATCGGGCCGGGCCTATGGCTACACCTTC. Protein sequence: CASSQGGSGRAYGYTF.

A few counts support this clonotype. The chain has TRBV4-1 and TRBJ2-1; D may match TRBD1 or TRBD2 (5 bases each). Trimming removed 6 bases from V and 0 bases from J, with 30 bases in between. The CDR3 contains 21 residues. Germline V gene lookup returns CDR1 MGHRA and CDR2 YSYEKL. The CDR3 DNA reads TGCGCCAGCAGGCAACGGGGCCTCAAGGACCCCGACCACAGCTCCTACAATGAGCAGTTCTTC. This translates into CASRQRGLKDPDHSSYNEQFF.

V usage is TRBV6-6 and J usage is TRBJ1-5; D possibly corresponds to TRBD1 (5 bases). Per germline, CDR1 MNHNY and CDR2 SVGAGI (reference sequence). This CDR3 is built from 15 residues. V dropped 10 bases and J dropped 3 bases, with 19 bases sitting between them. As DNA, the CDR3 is TGTGCCACAACTCCGGGACGGATGTACAATCAGCCCCAGCATTTT. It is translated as CATTPGRMYNQPQHF.

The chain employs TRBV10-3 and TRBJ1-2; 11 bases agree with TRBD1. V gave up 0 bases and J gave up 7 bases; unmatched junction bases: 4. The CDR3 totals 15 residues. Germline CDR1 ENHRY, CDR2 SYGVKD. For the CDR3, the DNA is TGTGCCATCAGTGAGTCAGGGACAGGGGGTTTTGGCTACACCTTC. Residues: CAISESGTGGFGYTF.

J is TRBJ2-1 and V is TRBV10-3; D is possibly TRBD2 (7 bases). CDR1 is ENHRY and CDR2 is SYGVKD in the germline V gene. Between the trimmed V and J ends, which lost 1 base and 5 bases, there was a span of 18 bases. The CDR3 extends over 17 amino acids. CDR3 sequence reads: CAISEWGGREGNNEQFF. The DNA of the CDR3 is TGTGCCATCAGTGAGTGGGGGGGGCGGGAAGGGAACAATGAGCAGTTCTTC.

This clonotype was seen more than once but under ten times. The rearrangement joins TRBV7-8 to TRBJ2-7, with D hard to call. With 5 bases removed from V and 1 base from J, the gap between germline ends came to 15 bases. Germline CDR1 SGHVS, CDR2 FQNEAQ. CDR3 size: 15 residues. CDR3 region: CASSPYEMGSYEQYF. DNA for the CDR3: TGTGCCAGCAGCCCCTATGAGATGGGTTCCTACGAGCAGTACTTC.

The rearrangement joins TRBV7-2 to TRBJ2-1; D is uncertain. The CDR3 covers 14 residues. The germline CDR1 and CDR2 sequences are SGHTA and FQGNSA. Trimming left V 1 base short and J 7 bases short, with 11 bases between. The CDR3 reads CASSLDVQRNEQFF. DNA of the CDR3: TGTGCCAGCAGCTTAGATGTCCAAAGGAATGAGCAGTTCTTC.

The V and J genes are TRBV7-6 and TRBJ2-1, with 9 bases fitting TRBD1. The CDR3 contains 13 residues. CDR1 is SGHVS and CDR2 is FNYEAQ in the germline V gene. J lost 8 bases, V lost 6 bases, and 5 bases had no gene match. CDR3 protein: CASRPTGGDEQFF. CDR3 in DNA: TGTGCCAGCAGACCCACAGGGGGCGATGAGCAGTTCTTC. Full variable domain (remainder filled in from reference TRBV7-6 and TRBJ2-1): GAGVSQSPRYKVTKRGQDVALRCDPISGHVSLYWYRQALGQGPEFLTYFNYEAQQDKSGLPNDRFSAERPEGSISTLTIQRTEQRDSAMYRCASRPTGGDEQFFGPGTRLTVL.